The 20 T cell receptor beta chains below were found in one sample sequenced in a study of T cells in Graves' hyperthyroidism and ophthalmopathy. It was RNA transcripts that yielded the amplified TCR beta CDR3 regions. The primer set for the first-round RT-PCR of the TCR CDR3 was HTBI. From the multiplex PCR reads, TCRdb called clonotypes with MiXCR, one entry per CDR3 protein. In the table there are around 350,000 distinct CDR3 sequences, about 15% of which are singletons. The sequenced material came from blood. The source of these receptors is a woman in her late teens or twenties with Graves' hyperthyroidism that later progressed to Graves' ophthalmopathy.

This clonotype occurred a few times. The V and J genes are TRBV10-3 and TRBJ2-5; unclear D gene. Germline CDR1 is ENHRY and CDR2 is SYGVKD. V gave up 0 bases and J gave up 4 bases, with 12 bases separating them. This CDR3 contains 15 residues. DNA for the CDR3: TGTGCCATCAGTGAGTCTGACCTAGGGCGAGAGACCCAGTACTTC. As protein: CAISESDLGRETQYF.

Concerning this clonotype itself: A much larger clone lies a single base off, so this may be a read error. The chain is built from TRBV7-9 and TRBJ2-7; 7 nucleotides align to TRBD2. This CDR3 has 14 residues. In germline, CDR1 is SEHNR, CDR2 FQNEAQ (reference sequence). The CDR3 here is CACSFSSGPYEQYF. Here the CDR3 DNA reads TGTGCCTGCAGCTTCTCTAGCGGCCCCTACGAGCAGTACTTC.

This clonotype was picked up many times. This chain links TRBV30 with TRBJ2-6; D not resolved. The CDR3 spans 13 residues. Per the germline V gene, CDR1 is GTSNPN and CDR2 is SVGIG (reference sequence). Deletions cut 1 base from V and 4 bases from J, with 5 bases between. The CDR3 coding sequence is TGTGCCTGGAGTGACATCGGGGCCAACGTCCTGACTTTC. Translating it yields CAWSDIGANVLTF.

This clonotype occurred once. The gene calls are TRBV9 and TRBJ2-2; D possibly corresponds to TRBD1 (6 bases). The V gene lost 3 bases and the J gene lost 0 bases, with 9 bases spanning the gap. Germline V gene data show CDR1 as SGDLS and CDR2 as YYNGEE. This CDR3 is 15 amino acids long. The CDR3 nucleotides are TGTGCCAGCAGCGCAGGGGTATCGAACACCGGGGAGCTGTTTTTT. It yields the protein CASSAGVSNTGELFF.

This clonotype was counted many times. The chain employs TRBV4-2 and TRBJ2-7, with 13 nucleotides matching TRBD2. CDR3 length equals 17 residues. CDR1 and CDR2 (germline): LGHNA, YNFKEQ. V lost 1 base and J lost 7; bases outside the gene matches: 10. CDR3 region: CASSQAGLAGHQWEQYF. CDR3 coding DNA: TGTGCCAGCAGCCAAGCGGGACTAGCGGGACACCAATGGGAGCAGTACTTC.

This clonotype turned up a few times. This chain joins TRBV24-1 and TRBJ2-2, with D perhaps matching TRBD1 (5 bases). The CDR3 sequence is 15 residues long. The V end lost 8 bases, the J end lost 3 bases, and 15 bases lay between the germline ends. The germline CDR1 and CDR2 sequences are KGHDR and SFDVKD. The CDR3 sequence: CATIRVVGDTGELFF. Written as DNA, the CDR3 is TGTGCCACCATACGGGTAGTAGGGGACACCGGGGAGCTGTTTTTT.

CDR3 nucleotides: TGCAGTGCTAGAGATTTGCCTAGCGGGAGGGCGAACACCGGGGAGCTGTTTTTT. Translating gives CSARDLPSGRANTGELFF. V usage is TRBV20-1 and J usage is TRBJ2-2, with 12 bases that match TRBD2. V lost 0 bases to trimming and J lost 0 bases; unmatched junction nucleotides: 5. Germline loops: CDR1 DFQATT, CDR2 SNEGSKA (reference sequence). The CDR3 consists of 18 residues.

The chain uses TRBV28 and TRBJ2-2; no clear D. Trimming removed 7 bases at V and 0 bases at J, with 9 bases between. The CDR3 runs to 14 residues. CDR1 and CDR2 (germline): MDHEN, SYDVKM. The CDR3 protein is CASTQDANTGELFF. DNA of the CDR3: TGTGCCAGCACGCAGGACGCGAACACCGGGGAGCTGTTTTTT.

This clonotype was counted between two and nine times. The V and J genes are TRBV4-1 and TRBJ2-1; 13 bases fit TRBD2. This CDR3 is 15 amino acids long. J was trimmed by 5 bases and V by 5 bases; bases with no gene match: 3. Germline V lookup: CDR1 MGHRA, CDR2 YSYEKL. The CDR3 sequence is CASSAGTSGNNEQFF. CDR3 coding DNA: TGCGCCAGCAGCGCCGGGACTAGCGGGAACAATGAGCAGTTCTTC.

As for this clonotype: The junction does not match germline at one end; this may be a read error. The V gene is TRBV28, the J gene TRBJ1-1; 9 bases align to TRBD1. Looked up from germline, CDR1 is MDHEN and CDR2 is SYDVKM. This CDR3 spans 14 amino acids. The CDR3 nucleotides are TGTGCCAACAGTTGGGGACAGGGAAAAACTGAAGCTTTCTTT. Protein product: CANSWGQGKTEAFF. The full variable domain, its missing parts supplied by reference TRBV28 and TRBJ1-1, is DVKVTQSSRYLVKRTGEKVFLECVQDMDHENMFWYRQDPGLGLRLIYFSYDVKMKEKGDIPEGYSVSREKKERFSLILESASTNQTSMYLCANSWGQGKTEAFFGQGTRLTVV.

This clonotype was observed a handful of times. The CDR3 region is CASSYSSRERWGNSPLHF. The CDR3 bases are TGTGCCAGCAGTTACTCGTCCAGGGAGCGGTGGGGTAATTCACCCCTCCACTTT. The chain uses TRBV6-6 and TRBJ1-6, with a possible D match to TRBD1 (5 bases). Germline-derived CDR1 and CDR2 are MNHNY and SVGAGI (reference sequence). The V end lost 0 bases, the J end lost 6 bases, and 18 bases lay between the germline ends. The CDR3 sequence is 18 residues long.

The V gene is TRBV20-1, the J gene TRBJ2-3, with 7 nucleotides matching TRBD2. V lost 0 bases to trimming and J lost 6 bases; unmatched junction nucleotides: 12. The CDR3 has 16 amino acids. Germline V gives CDR1 DFQATT, CDR2 SNEGSKA (reference sequence). The CDR3 sequence is CSAREGVGRAWDTQYF. The CDR3 DNA reads as TGCAGTGCTAGAGAAGGTGTGGGGAGGGCCTGGGATACGCAGTATTTT.

This clonotype was seen repeatedly, ten times or more. This CDR3 reads CSARDRASGTYEQYF. The CDR3 region has the DNA TGCAGTGCTAGAGATAGAGCTAGCGGCACCTACGAGCAGTACTTC. J is TRBJ2-7 and V is TRBV20-1; 7 bases fit TRBD2. Germline values: CDR1 DFQATT, CDR2 SNEGSKA (reference sequence). Trimming at V came to 0 bases and at J to 2 bases, leaving 7 bases not matched to a gene. The CDR3 length is 15 residues.

This clonotype was recorded at least ten times. CDR3 sequence: CASSRRGATTNEKLFF. The CDR3 DNA is TGTGCCAGCAGCCGACGGGGGGCGACAACTAATGAAAAACTGTTTTTT. The V call is TRBV7-9, the J call TRBJ1-4; D is perhaps TRBD1 (6 bases). V lost 5 bases, J lost 0 bases, and 13 bases lay in between. The CDR3 has 16 amino acids. The germline V gene encodes CDR1 SEHNR and CDR2 FQNEAQ (reference sequence).

This clonotype has ten or more counts. This sequence joins TRBV20-1 and TRBJ2-1; D unresolved. Germline CDR1 DFQATT, CDR2 SNEGSKA (reference sequence). Deletions cut 2 bases from V and 1 base from J, with 9 bases between. CDR3 length equals 14 residues. The CDR3 DNA is TGCAGTGCTAGAAGGCTAGAGTCCTACAATGAGCAGTTCTTC. Translating it yields CSARRLESYNEQFF.

This clonotype appeared many times. The V and J genes are TRBV12-3 or TRBV12-4 and TRBJ2-1, with D possibly being TRBD2 (6 bases). CDR3 size: 17 residues. The ends were cut back, 0 bases at V and 1 base at J, with 13 bases in the middle. In nucleotides, the CDR3 is TGTGCCAGCAGTTTAGCGATCGGGGGAACATCCTACAATGAGCAGTTCTTC. Its protein product is CASSLAIGGTSYNEQFF.

This clonotype has ten or more counts. The genes are TRBV6-1 and TRBJ1-2, with 7 bases that match TRBD1. The ends lost 6 bases at V and 2 bases at J; junction bases unmatched: 6. Germline CDR1 and CDR2: MNHNS and SASEGT. The CDR3 loop spans 14 amino acids. The CDR3 sequence is CASRTGTANYGYTF. The CDR3 nucleotides are TGTGCCAGCAGGACCGGGACAGCAAACTATGGCTACACCTTC.

This clonotype was counted ten times or more. J is TRBJ2-1 and V is TRBV20-1; 12 bases agree with TRBD2. Trimming at V came to 5 bases and at J to 1 base, leaving 3 bases not matched to a gene. The germline gives CDR1 DFQATT, CDR2 SNEGSKA (reference sequence). The CDR3 consists of 15 residues. CDR3: CSAWTSGKSYNEQFF. CDR3 in DNA: TGCAGTGCTTGGACTAGCGGGAAGTCCTACAATGAGCAGTTCTTC.

This clonotype was seen many times. This rearrangement joins TRBV7-9 to TRBJ2-3, with 7 positions matching TRBD2. The germline V gene encodes CDR1 SEHNR and CDR2 FQNEAQ (reference sequence). V trimming: 3 bases; J trimming: 7 bases; junction bases outside the gene matches: 13. The CDR3 is 16 residues long. The CDR3 here is CASSFYSAGELNTQYF. In DNA form, the CDR3 reads TGTGCCAGCAGCTTCTATTCGGCGGGAGAACTAAATACGCAGTATTTT. Based on the CDR3 plus reference TRBV7-9 and TRBJ2-3, the full variable domain is DTGVSQNPRHKITKRGQNVTFRCDPISEHNRLYWYRQTLGQGPEFLTYFQNEAQLEKSRLLSDRFSAERPKGSFSTLEIQRTEQGDSAMYLCASSFYSAGELNTQYFGPGTRLTVL.

A few counts support this clonotype. The gene calls are TRBV6-1 and TRBJ1-1; unclear D gene. The CDR3 extends over 13 amino acids. Germline V gene sequence: CDR1 MNHNS, CDR2 SASEGT. V was trimmed by 5 bases and J by 6 bases, leaving 13 bases between them. This CDR3 is CASSPAVGPEAFF. The CDR3 region has the DNA TGTGCCAGCAGTCCCGCAGTCGGCCCTGAAGCTTTCTTT.